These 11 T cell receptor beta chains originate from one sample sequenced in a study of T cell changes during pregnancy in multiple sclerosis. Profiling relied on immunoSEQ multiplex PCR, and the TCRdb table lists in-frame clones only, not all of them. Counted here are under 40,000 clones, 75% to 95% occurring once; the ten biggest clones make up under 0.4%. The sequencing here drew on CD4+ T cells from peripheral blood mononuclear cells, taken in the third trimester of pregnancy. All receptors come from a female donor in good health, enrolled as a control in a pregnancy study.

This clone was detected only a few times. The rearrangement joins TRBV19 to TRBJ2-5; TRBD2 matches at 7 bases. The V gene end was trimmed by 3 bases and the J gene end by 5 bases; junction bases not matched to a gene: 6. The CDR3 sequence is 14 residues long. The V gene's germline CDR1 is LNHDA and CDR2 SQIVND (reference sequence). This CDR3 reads CASSIGTTPETQYF. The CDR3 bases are TGTGCCAGTAGTATCGGGACTACGCCGGAGACCCAGTACTTC.

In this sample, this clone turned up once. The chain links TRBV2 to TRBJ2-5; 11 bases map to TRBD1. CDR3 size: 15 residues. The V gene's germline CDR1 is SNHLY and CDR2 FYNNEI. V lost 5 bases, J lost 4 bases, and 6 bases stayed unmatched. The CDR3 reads CASSLSGTGGETQYF. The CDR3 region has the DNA TGTGCCAGCAGTCTCTCGGGGACAGGGGGAGAGACCCAGTACTTC.

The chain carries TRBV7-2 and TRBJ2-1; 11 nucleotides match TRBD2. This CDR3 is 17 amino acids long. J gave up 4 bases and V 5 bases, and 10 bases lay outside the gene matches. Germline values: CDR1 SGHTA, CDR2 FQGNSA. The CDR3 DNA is TGTGCCAGCAGCCGAATCCCGTTAGCGGGAGGGTACAATGAGCAGTTCTTC. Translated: CASSRIPLAGGYNEQFF. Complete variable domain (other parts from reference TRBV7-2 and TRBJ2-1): GAGVSQSPSNKVTEKGKDVELRCDPISGHTALYWYRQSLGQGLEFLIYFQGNSAPDKSGLPSDRFSAERTGGSVSTLTIQRTQQEDSAVYLCASSRIPLAGGYNEQFFGPGTRLTVL.

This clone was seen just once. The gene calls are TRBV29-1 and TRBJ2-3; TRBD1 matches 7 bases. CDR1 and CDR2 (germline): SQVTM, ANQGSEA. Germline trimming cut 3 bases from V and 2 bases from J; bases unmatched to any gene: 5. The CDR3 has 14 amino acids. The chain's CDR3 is CSVDRGRDTDTQYF. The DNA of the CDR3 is TGCAGCGTTGATAGGGGGCGCGACACAGATACGCAGTATTTT.

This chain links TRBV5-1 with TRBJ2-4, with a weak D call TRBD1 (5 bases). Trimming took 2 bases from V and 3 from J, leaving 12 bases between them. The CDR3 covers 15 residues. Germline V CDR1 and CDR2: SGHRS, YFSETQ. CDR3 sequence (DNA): TGCGCCAGCAGCTTACCAGGGATCGTCAAAAACATTCAGTACTTC. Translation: CASSLPGIVKNIQYF.

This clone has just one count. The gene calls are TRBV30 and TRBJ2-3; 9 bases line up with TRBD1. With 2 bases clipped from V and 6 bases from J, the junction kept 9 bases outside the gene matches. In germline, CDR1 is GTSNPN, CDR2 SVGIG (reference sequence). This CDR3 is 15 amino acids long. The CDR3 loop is CAWSSGTGMLDTQYF. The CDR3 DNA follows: TGTGCCTGGAGTTCGGGGACAGGGATGTTGGATACGCAGTATTTT.

The CDR3 loop is CASSYSGQGATEAFF. The CDR3 DNA reads TGTGCCAGCAGTTACTCGGGACAGGGGGCCACTGAAGCTTTCTTT. The V call is TRBV6-6, the J call TRBJ1-1; 12 bases align to TRBD1. V lost 0 bases to trimming and J lost 4 bases; unmatched junction nucleotides: 0. CDR1 and CDR2 from the germline V gene are MNHNY and SVGAGI (reference sequence). The CDR3 runs to 15 residues.

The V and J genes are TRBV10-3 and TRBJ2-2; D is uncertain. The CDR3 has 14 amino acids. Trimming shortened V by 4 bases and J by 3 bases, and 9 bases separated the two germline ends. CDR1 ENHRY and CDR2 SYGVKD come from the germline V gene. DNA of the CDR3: TGTGCCATCAGTGTAAACCAGGACACCGGGGAGCTGTTTTTT. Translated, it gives CAISVNQDTGELFF.

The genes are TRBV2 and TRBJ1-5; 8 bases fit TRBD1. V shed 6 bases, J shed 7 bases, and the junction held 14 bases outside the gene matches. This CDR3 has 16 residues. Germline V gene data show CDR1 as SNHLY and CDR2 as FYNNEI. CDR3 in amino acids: CASRPGGQGAGQPQHF. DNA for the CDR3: TGTGCCAGCAGACCAGGAGGTCAGGGGGCAGGCCAGCCCCAGCATTTT.

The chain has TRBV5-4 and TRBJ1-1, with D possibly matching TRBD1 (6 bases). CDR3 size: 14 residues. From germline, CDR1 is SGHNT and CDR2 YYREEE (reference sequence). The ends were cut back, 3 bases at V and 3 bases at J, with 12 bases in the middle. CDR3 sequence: CASSSGGGDTEAFF. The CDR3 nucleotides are TGTGCCAGCAGCTCGGGAGGGGGGGACACTGAAGCTTTCTTT.

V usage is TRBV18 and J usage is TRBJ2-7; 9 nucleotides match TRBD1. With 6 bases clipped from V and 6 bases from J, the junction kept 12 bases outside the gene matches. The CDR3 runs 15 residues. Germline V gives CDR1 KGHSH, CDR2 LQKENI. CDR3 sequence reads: CASSPFGTGTGEQYF. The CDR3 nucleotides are TGTGCCAGCTCGCCATTTGGGACAGGGACCGGCGAGCAGTACTTC.